These T cell receptor beta chains were read from a single sample in a study of CXCR3-negative and CXCR3-positive naive CD8 T cells. TCRdb reprocessed the 5' RACE reads; each CDR3 protein has one entry and no DNA is given. Recorded for this sample: 100,000 to 150,000 distinct CDR3 sequences. The sequenced sample consisted of naive CXCR3- CD8+ T cells from blood. All receptors come from a human donor in good health. Some clones in this sample may be carry-over from other donors' samples. Both conserved end residues are part of each CDR3. The order of the fields is V gene, J gene, CDR3 protein.

>TRBV25-1|TRBJ2-3
CASSDVGTGLDTQYF
>TRBV7-2|TRBJ2-7
CASSFLPGTGYYEQYF
>TRBV25-1|TRBJ2-4
CASSEYELGDIQYF
>TRBV4-2|TRBJ2-3
CASSPLDSRGTDTQYF
>TRBV7-9|TRBJ2-7
CASSPRGLPGYEPYF
>TRBV7-6|TRBJ2-7
CASSSTSDSYEQYF
>TRBV28|TRBJ2-1
CASSYGTGDHNEQFF
>TRBV27|TRBJ1-5
CASSLRGYNQPQHF
>TRBV2|TRBJ2-7
CASSYDSPYEQYF
>TRBV4-3|TRBJ2-7
CASSQDLDYEQYF
>TRBV3-1|TRBJ2-7
CASSQDQTSGSYEQYF
>TRBV28|TRBJ1-2
CASSAGYGYTF
>TRBV29-1|TRBJ1-2
CSVVLGDLHGYTF
>TRBV27|TRBJ2-3
CASSLWSRAGGRTDTQYF
>TRBV12-3/TRBV12-4|TRBJ1-1
CASSKFLNTEAFF
>TRBV7-8|TRBJ2-5
CASSLVAFRAGETQYF
>TRBV4-3|TRBJ2-3
CASSHAGGTDTQYF
>TRBV27|TRBJ2-5
CASKDTNQETQYF
>TRBV21-1|TRBJ2-1
CASSKDEGGNEQFF
>TRBV21-1|TRBJ1-1
CASSRTGGGNTEAFF
>TRBV19|TRBJ2-7
CASSIGGTGGGHEQYF
>TRBV2|TRBJ1-1
CASRRSRNAEALF
>TRBV4-3|TRBJ1-2
CASSQGSGDYGYTF
>TRBV7-9|TRBJ1-5
CASSLVGVNQPQHF
>TRBV6-2/TRBV6-3|TRBJ1-5
CASSLLRASNQPQHF
>TRBV4-3|TRBJ2-5
CASSQDAPGQGKETQYF
>TRBV24-1|TRBJ2-2
CATSQTSGEGPTGELFF
>TRBV29-1|TRBJ1-1
CSGIVNTEAFF
>TRBV7-3|TRBJ2-5
CASSLNGHQETQYF
>TRBV7-2|TRBJ2-1
CASSRPGEQFF
>TRBV7-2|TRBJ1-1
CASSALPRDEAFF
>TRBV3-1|TRBJ2-5
CASSQEWQGETQYF
>TRBV7-9|TRBJ2-1
CASSLADRVRSYNEQFF
>TRBV11-2|TRBJ1-1
CASSLDGGAGTEAFF
>TRBV7-9|TRBJ2-7
CASSFGNPDEQYF
>TRBV23-1|TRBJ1-5
CASSHKQSSNQPQHF
>TRBV20-1|TRBJ2-7
CSAGGASGETIYEQYF
>TRBV11-2|TRBJ2-7
CASSLAASGQFSYEQYF
>TRBV7-9|TRBJ2-3
CASSSRVSSTDTQYF
>TRBV14|TRBJ2-1
CASSQGFTGASYNEQFF
>TRBV19|TRBJ2-7
CATGQGVYEQYF
>TRBV29-1|TRBJ2-1
CSVEDGLGSINEQFF
>TRBV14|TRBJ2-1
CASSQDHYIAVHNEQFF